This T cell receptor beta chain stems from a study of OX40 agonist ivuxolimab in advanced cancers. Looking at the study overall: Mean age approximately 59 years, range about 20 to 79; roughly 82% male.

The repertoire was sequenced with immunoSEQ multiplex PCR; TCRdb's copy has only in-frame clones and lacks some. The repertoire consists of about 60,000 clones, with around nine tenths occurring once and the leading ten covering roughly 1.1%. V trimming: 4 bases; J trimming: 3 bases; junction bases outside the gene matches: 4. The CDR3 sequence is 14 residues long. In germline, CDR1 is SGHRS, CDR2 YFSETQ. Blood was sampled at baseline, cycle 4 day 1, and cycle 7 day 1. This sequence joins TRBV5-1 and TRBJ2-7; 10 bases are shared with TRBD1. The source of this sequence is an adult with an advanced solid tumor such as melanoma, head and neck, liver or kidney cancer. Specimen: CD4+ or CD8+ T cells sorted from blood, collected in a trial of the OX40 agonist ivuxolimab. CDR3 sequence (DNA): TGCGCCAGCAGCGTAGGGACAGGGGACTACGAGCAGTACTTC. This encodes CASSVGTGDYEQYF.